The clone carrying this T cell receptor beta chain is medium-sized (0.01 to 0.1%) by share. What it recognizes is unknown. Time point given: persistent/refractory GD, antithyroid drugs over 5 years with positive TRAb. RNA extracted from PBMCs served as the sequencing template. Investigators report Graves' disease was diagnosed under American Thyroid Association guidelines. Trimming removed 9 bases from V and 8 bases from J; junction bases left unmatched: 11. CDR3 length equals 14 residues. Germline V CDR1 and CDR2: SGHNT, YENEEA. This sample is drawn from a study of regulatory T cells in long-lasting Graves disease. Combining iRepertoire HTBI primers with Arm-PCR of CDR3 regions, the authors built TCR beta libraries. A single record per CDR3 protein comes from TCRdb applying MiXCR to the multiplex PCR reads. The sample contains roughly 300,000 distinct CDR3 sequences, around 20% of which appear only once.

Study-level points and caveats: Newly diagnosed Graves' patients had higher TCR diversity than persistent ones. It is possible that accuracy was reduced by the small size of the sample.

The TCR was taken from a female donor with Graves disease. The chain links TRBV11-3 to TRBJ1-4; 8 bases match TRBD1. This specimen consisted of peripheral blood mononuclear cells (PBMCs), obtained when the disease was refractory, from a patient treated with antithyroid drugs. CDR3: CASSSGTGGEKLFF. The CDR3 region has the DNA TGTGCCAGTAGTTCCGGGACAGGAGGCGAAAAACTGTTTTTT.